Listed here is a single T cell receptor (beta chain). Study processing details: Amplification with reference gene primers provided the estimates of nucleated cell counts. TCRdb's copy holds only in-frame clones and misses some; the assay was immunoSEQ multiplex PCR. From that table come the V and J calls and clone size; the DNA was used to work out D and trimming. This table holds about 49,000 clones, 86% found once. The data belong to a study of blood T cell repertoires in COVID-19. About the study: The United States, Italy and Spain were the sources of the acute and convalescent COVID-19 samples.

Germline CDR1 is SGHNT and CDR2 is YENEEA. The CDR3 loop spans 13 amino acids. V lost 3 bases and J 0 bases, leaving 6 bases between the germline ends. V and J are TRBV11-3 and TRBJ2-7; maybe TRBD2 (6 bases). The sequenced sample was peripheral blood. The source of this sequence is a man between 35 and 55 years old with active COVID-19. The CDR3 spells CASSFGGSYEQYF. The CDR3 bases are TGTGCCAGCAGCTTCGGGGGCTCCTACGAGCAGTACTTC.